The entry that follows covers one TCR beta chain sequence. Per germline, CDR1 SGHRS and CDR2 YFSETQ. CDR3 length: 11 amino acids. V lost 7 bases and J lost 6; bases outside the gene matches: 1. The data were taken from a study of blood T cell repertoires in COVID-19. Methods used by the authors: Scientists estimated how many nucleated cells there were by amplifying reference gene primers. Using immunoSEQ multiplex PCR, the repertoire was profiled, and TCRdb retains in-frame clones only, with some absent. That table gives V, J and clone size, and the DNA gave D and trimming. The sample lists around 24,000 clones; 75% to 90% were seen once.

The chain employs TRBV5-1 and TRBJ1-2; 9 nucleotides align to TRBD1. The sequencing sample was made of peripheral blood. The receptor's source is a human donor in a cohort sampled during active COVID-19. CDR3 in amino acids: CASGTGNGYTF. For the CDR3, the DNA is TGCGCCAGCGGGACAGGGAATGGCTACACCTTC.